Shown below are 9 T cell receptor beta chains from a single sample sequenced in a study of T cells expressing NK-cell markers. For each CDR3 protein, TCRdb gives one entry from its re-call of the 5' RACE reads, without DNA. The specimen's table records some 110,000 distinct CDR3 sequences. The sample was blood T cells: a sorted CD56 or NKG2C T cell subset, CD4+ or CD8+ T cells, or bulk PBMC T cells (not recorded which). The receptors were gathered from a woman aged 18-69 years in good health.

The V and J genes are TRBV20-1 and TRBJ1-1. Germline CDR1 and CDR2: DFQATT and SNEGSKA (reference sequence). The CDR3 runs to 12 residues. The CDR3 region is CSAGRESTEAFF.

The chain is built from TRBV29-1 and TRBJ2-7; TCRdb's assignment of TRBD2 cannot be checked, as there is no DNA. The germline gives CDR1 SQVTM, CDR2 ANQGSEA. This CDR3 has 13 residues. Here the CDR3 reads CSAKPGLGYEQYF.

CDR3 amino acids: CASSLWTSSEQFF. The gene calls are TRBV27 and TRBJ2-1. This CDR3 contains 13 residues. Germline CDR1 is MNHEY and CDR2 is SMNVEV (reference sequence).

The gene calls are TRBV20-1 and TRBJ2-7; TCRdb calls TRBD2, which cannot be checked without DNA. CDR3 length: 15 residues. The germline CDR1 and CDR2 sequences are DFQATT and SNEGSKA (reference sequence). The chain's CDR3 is CSARGLSGRDYEQYF.

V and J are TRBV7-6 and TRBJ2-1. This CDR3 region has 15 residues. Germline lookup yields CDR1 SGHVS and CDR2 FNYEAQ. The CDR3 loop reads CASSFDGQPNNEQFF.

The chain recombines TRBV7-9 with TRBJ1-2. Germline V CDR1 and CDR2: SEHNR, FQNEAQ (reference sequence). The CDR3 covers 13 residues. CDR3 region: CASSFPMVYGYTF.

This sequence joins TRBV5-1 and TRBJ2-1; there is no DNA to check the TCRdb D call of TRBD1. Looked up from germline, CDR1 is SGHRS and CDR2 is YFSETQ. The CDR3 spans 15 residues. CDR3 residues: CASAPGQASYNEQFF.

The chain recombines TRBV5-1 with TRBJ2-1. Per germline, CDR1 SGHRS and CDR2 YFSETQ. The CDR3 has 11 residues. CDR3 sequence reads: CASSAQNEQFF.

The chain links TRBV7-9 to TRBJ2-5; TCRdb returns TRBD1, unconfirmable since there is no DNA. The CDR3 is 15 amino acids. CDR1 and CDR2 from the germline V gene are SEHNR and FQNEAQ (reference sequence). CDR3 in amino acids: CASSQPGTAQETQYF.